This entry lists 10 T cell receptor beta chains sequenced from one sample in a study of blood T cell repertoires in COVID-19. Produced via immunoSEQ multiplex PCR; TCRdb's table is partial and in-frame only. The sample gives some 46,000 clones, around 88% of which show up once; 6.1% is in the top ten. Sequenced sample: peripheral blood. The receptors here all came from a woman of 80 years or more with acute or convalescent COVID-19.

CDR3 in amino acids: CASSQGPGQGQETQYF. Written as DNA, the CDR3 is TGTGCCAGCAGCCAAGGCCCGGGACAGGGTCAAGAGACCCAGTACTTC. The J gene is TRBJ2-5, the V gene TRBV5-4; TRBD1 matches 9 bases. The CDR3 runs to 16 residues. The V gene end was trimmed by 4 bases and the J gene end by 2 bases; junction bases not matched to a gene: 9. The germline CDR1 and CDR2 sequences are SGHNT and YYREEE (reference sequence). Variable domain in full (rest from reference TRBV5-4 and TRBJ2-5): ETGVTQSPTHLIKTRGQQVTLRCSSQSGHNTVSWYQQALGQGPQFIFQYYREEENGRGNFPPRFSGLQFPNYSSELNVNALELDDSALYLCASSQGPGQGQETQYFGPGTRLLVL.

The genes are TRBV4-1 and TRBJ2-5; D is undetermined. Germline assignment: CDR1 MGHRA and CDR2 YSYEKL. This CDR3 spans 14 amino acids. The germline V and J ends were trimmed by 1 base and 4 bases, with 10 bases remaining between them. In nucleotides, the CDR3 is TGCGCCAGCAGCCAAGGAGTAGCACGAGAGACCCAGTACTTC. Its protein product is CASSQGVARETQYF.

The chain links TRBV3-1 (or the pseudogene TRBV3-2) to TRBJ2-3; D is perhaps TRBD1 (6 bases). CDR3 size: 14 residues. CDR1 and CDR2 from the germline V gene are LGHDT and YNNKEL (reference sequence). V was trimmed by 2 bases and J by 2 bases, leaving 8 bases between them. In DNA form, the CDR3 reads TGTGCCAGCAGCCAACGGGGACACACAGATACGCAGTATTTT. Residues: CASSQRGHTDTQYF.

This clone was seen a single time. In nucleotides, the CDR3 is TGTGCCAGCCACCGGGGAGGGGCTGAAGCTTTCTTT. Amino acid sequence: CASHRGGAEAFF. This chain links TRBV6-5 with TRBJ1-1, with D possibly being TRBD1 (5 bases). CDR3 length equals 12 residues. Germline CDR1 reads MNHEY; CDR2 reads SVGAGI. V was trimmed by 8 bases and J by 6 bases, leaving 13 bases between them.

This chain connects TRBV5-6 to TRBJ2-7; D possibly corresponds to TRBD1 (6 bases). Per germline, CDR1 SGHDT and CDR2 YYEEEE. This CDR3 region has 16 residues. The V end was cut by 5 bases, the J end by 0 bases, with 18 bases between. The CDR3 coding sequence is TGTGCCAGCAGTGCTGTAGGAACAGGGAACTCCTACGAGCAGTACTTC. Amino acids: CASSAVGTGNSYEQYF.

This chain uses TRBV6-5 with TRBJ1-2; 7 bases line up with TRBD1. Trimming took 5 bases from V and 4 from J; bases not matched to a gene: 10. In germline, CDR1 is MNHEY, CDR2 SVGAGI. The CDR3 has 15 residues. Here the CDR3 reads CASSRKDREGYGYTF. CDR3 DNA sequence: TGTGCCAGCAGTAGAAAAGACAGGGAAGGCTATGGCTACACCTTC.

The table lists this clone with a few counts. The chain couples TRBV5-1 to TRBJ2-7, with a possible D match to TRBD2 (5 bases). Trimming shortened V by 0 bases and J by 5 bases, and 9 bases separated the two germline ends. Germline CDR1 is SGHRS and CDR2 is YFSETQ. The CDR3 loop spans 13 amino acids. CDR3 amino acids: CASSLAGNNEQYF. The DNA of the CDR3 is TGCGCCAGCAGCTTGGCCGGGAACAACGAGCAGTACTTC. The variable domain in full, with the rest retrieved from reference TRBV5-1 and TRBJ2-7, is KAGVTQTPRYLIKTRGQQVTLSCSPISGHRSVSWYQQTPGQGLQFLFEYFSETQRNKGNFPGRFSGRQFSNSRSEMNVSTLELGDSALYLCASSLAGNNEQYFGPGTRLTVT.

The V gene is TRBV6-5, the J gene TRBJ2-7; D ambiguous. The CDR3 length is 14 residues. Trimming took off 2 bases at V and 6 bases at J, with 14 bases between the two ends. CDR1 and CDR2 from the germline V gene are MNHEY and SVGAGI. In nucleotides, the CDR3 is TGTGCCAGCAGTTACGCCTATAGGAGTGGCGAGCAGTACTTC. It codes for CASSYAYRSGEQYF.

This clone was seen a single time. This sequence joins TRBV6-5 and TRBJ2-7; TRBD1 aligns across 7 bases. The CDR3 runs 14 residues. CDR1 MNHEY and CDR2 SVGAGI come from the germline V gene. Unmatched junction bases numbered 5, after V lost 4 bases and J lost 2 bases. The chain's CDR3 is CASSFGTVTYEQYF. The CDR3 DNA is TGTGCCAGCAGTTTCGGGACAGTGACCTACGAGCAGTACTTC.

The chain joins TRBV5-1 to TRBJ2-7; D is ambiguous. The CDR3 is made up of 16 amino acids. Trimming removed 1 base from V and 0 bases from J, with 14 bases in between. Per germline, CDR1 SGHRS and CDR2 YFSETQ. CDR3 sequence (DNA): TGCGCCAGCAGCTTGAATCCAACCCGAGGCTCCTACGAGCAGTACTTC. Translation gives CASSLNPTRGSYEQYF.